This entry lists 8 T cell receptor beta chains sequenced from one sample in a study of blood T cell repertoires in COVID-19. Generated by immunoSEQ multiplex PCR, the TCRdb table keeps only in-frame clones and is missing some. The sample lists 150,000 to 200,000 clones; 70% to 90% were seen once. The sample consisted of peripheral blood. Source of these receptors: a human donor in a cohort sampled during active COVID-19.

The chain employs TRBV5-6 and TRBJ1-5, with 8 bases fitting TRBD1. Germline CDR1 reads SGHDT; CDR2 reads YYEEEE. This CDR3 has 16 amino acids. Trimming took 2 bases from V and 2 from J; bases not matched to a gene: 6. CDR3 sequence (DNA): TGTGCCAGCAGCTTATTGACAGGGGAGGGCAATCAGCCCCAGCATTTT. It yields the protein CASSLLTGEGNQPQHF.

The J gene is TRBJ2-1, the V gene TRBV9; 10 nucleotides agree with TRBD2. Germline V gene lookup returns CDR1 SGDLS and CDR2 YYNGEE. Losses at the gene ends were 4 bases for V and 1 base for J; bases not matched to a gene: 14. The CDR3 totals 19 residues. CDR3 in amino acids: CASSPLGTSGARSYNEQFF. The CDR3 nucleotides read TGTGCCAGCAGCCCTTTAGGTACTAGCGGGGCCCGTTCCTACAATGAGCAGTTCTTC.

V usage is TRBV2 and J usage is TRBJ1-2; 9 nucleotides align to TRBD1. Germline V gives CDR1 SNHLY, CDR2 FYNNEI. V was pared by 6 bases and J by 7 bases, with 9 bases of the junction left unmatched. This CDR3 has 14 residues. CDR3 protein: CASRAPGQGGGYTF. In DNA form, the CDR3 reads TGTGCCAGCAGGGCACCGGGACAGGGTGGTGGCTACACCTTC.

V usage is TRBV6-2 or TRBV6-3 and J usage is TRBJ2-6, with unresolved D. The CDR3 length is 13 residues. The germline gives CDR1 MNHEY, CDR2 SVGEGT. The V gene lost 5 bases and the J gene lost 1 base, with 3 bases spanning the gap. The CDR3 sequence is CASSTSGANVLTF. In nucleotides, the CDR3 is TGTGCCAGCAGTACTTCTGGGGCCAACGTCCTGACTTTC.

The genes are TRBV11-3 and TRBJ2-5; D uncertain. This CDR3 is built from 14 residues. CDR1 and CDR2 (germline): SGHNT, YENEEA. The V end lost 6 bases, the J end lost 5 bases, and 16 bases lay between the germline ends. CDR3 DNA: TGTGCCAGCAGAAAAGGAGCCGACGGGGAGACCCAGTACTTC. Translating it yields CASRKGADGETQYF.

This clone was seen only a few times. The rearrangement links TRBV7-9 to TRBJ2-1; 13 nucleotides agree with TRBD2. This CDR3 has 16 residues. Germline V gene data show CDR1 as SEHNR and CDR2 as FQNEAQ (reference sequence). Germline trimming cut 4 bases from V and 2 bases from J; bases unmatched to any gene: 2. The CDR3 sequence is CASSSGTSGAYNEQFF. CDR3 nucleotides: TGTGCCAGCAGCTCGGGGACTAGCGGGGCCTACAATGAGCAGTTCTTC.

The chain joins TRBV7-6 to TRBJ2-7; D might be TRBD1 (6 bases). The germline V gene has CDR1 SGHVS and CDR2 FNYEAQ. The CDR3 is 18 amino acids. Trimming took off 4 bases at V and 6 bases at J, with 28 bases between the two ends. The CDR3 sequence: CASSSLRVASETGLEQYF. The CDR3 DNA reads as TGTGCCAGCAGCTCACTACGGGTCGCTTCGGAAACAGGGCTCGAGCAGTACTTC.

This clone was picked up a small number of times. This chain joins TRBV18 and TRBJ2-1; 12 bases match TRBD2. This CDR3 has 19 amino acids. CDR1 and CDR2 from the germline V gene are KGHSH and LQKENI. The ends lost 3 bases at V and 0 bases at J; junction bases unmatched: 9. For the CDR3, the DNA is TGTGCCAGCTCACCCATGACTAGCGGGGGCCCTTTCTCCTACAATGAGCAGTTCTTC. Protein sequence: CASSPMTSGGPFSYNEQFF.